This is a list of T cell receptor beta chains from one sample in a study of shared clonotypes between healthy human individuals. The data were produced by immunoSEQ multiplex PCR, yet TCRdb's version contains in-frame clones alone and is incomplete. The sample has about 2 million clones; approximately 94% are singletons. Material for sequencing was naive CD8+ T cells sorted from blood. Receptors were obtained from a man younger than 30 in good health. Both conserved end residues are part of each CDR3. D genes are given only for firm matches. Clone size appears in some rows only: once, few, many, or a class for an expanded clone.

j_call | clone_size | d_call | v_call | cdr3_nt | cdr3_aa
TRBJ2-1 | NA | TRBD2 | TRBV28 | TGTGCCAGCAGTCGGAGCGGGGGGCCTGCCTACAATGAGCAGTTCTTC | CASSRSGGPAYNEQFF
TRBJ1-2 | NA | NA | TRBV6-6 | TGTGCCAGCAGTAGCGATGCAGGGTTACTGTATGGCTACACCTTC | CASSSDAGLLYGYTF
TRBJ2-2 | NA | NA | TRBV27 | TGTGCCAGCAGTTCCAGTGAGACCGGGGAGCTGTTTTTT | CASSSSETGELFF
TRBJ2-2 | once | NA | TRBV30 | TGTGCCTGGAGTGTATCGGTCGCCATGACCGGGGAGCTGTTTTTT | CAWSVSVAMTGELFF
TRBJ2-7 | NA | TRBD2 | TRBV4-1 | TGCGCCAGCAGCCAAGGGGCGGGGGGGACCTACGAGCAGTACTTC | CASSQGAGGTYEQYF
TRBJ2-7 | NA | TRBD2 | TRBV14 | TGTGCCAGCAGCCACACTAGCGGGTTCTACGAGCAGTACTTC | CASSHTSGFYEQYF
TRBJ2-2 | NA | TRBD1 | TRBV4-1 | TGCGCCAGCAGCCCTCTAGGACAGGGGTTTGGCGGGGAGCTGTTTTTT | CASSPLGQGFGGELFF
TRBJ1-5 | once | TRBD1 | TRBV28 | TGTGCCAGCGTTCTGTACAGGGGGTGGGATCAGCCCCAGCATTTT | CASVLYRGWDQPQHF
TRBJ2-7 | NA | NA | TRBV4-1 | TGCGCCAGCAGCCAGTTGTACGAGCAGTACTTC | CASSQLYEQYF
TRBJ2-2 | NA | NA | TRBV13 | TGTGCCAGCAGCTTAGGGCTGACGAACCTGAACACCGGGGAGCTGTTTTTT | CASSLGLTNLNTGELFF
TRBJ1-6 | NA | TRBD1 | TRBV27 | TGTGCCAGCAGTTTACAGGGGGCGCCTTCACCCCTCCACTTT | CASSLQGAPSPLHF
TRBJ1-2 | NA | NA | TRBV9 | TGTGCCAGCAGTGCTCCCCGGGACGGAGGACACTATGGCTACACCTTC | CASSAPRDGGHYGYTF
TRBJ2-7 | NA | TRBD2 | TRBV4-2 | TGTGCCAGCAGCCACAGCGGGGGCCAATATTACGAGCAGTACTTC | CASSHSGGQYYEQYF